This T cell receptor beta chain is from a study of CD8 T cells in ankylosing spondylitis. On this clonotype itself: Its antigen remains unidentified.

By quantitative 5'-RACE with molecular barcodes, the TCR beta libraries were made. A single record per CDR3 protein comes from TCRdb applying MiXCR to the 5' RACE reads. The sample comprises about 23,000 distinct CDR3 sequences, about 15% of which are singletons, and 25% to 30% rests with the top ten. Study-level points and caveats: Significantly higher representation of disease-linked clones was reported for matched ankylosing spondylitis synovial fluid. There was a TCR beta motif, made of 7 or 8 highly homologous variants, that appeared characteristic of ankylosing spondylitis blood.

Trimming pared 1 base from V and 2 bases from J, leaving 9 bases between. This CDR3 is built from 14 residues. Germline values: CDR1 LGHDT, CDR2 YNNKEL (reference sequence). This receptor was obtained from a male donor with ankylosing spondylitis or in good health (not recorded which). Specimen: blood. The chain joins TRBV3-1 to TRBJ2-7, with D unclear. CDR3: CASSQAVGPYEQYV. Written as DNA, the CDR3 is TGTGCCAGCAGCCAAGCCGTCGGTCCCTACGAGCAGTACGTC.